This is a list of T cell receptor beta chains from one sample in a study of T cells after yellow fever vaccination. TCRdb re-called the 5' RACE reads through MiXCR, storing one row per CDR3 protein. The data show about 350,000 distinct CDR3 sequences, about 4% seen once. The sequencing used PBMCs, collected 5 days after the yellow fever booster vaccination. These receptors were collected from a man between 18 and 29 years old who received the YFV17D yellow fever vaccine. Both conserved end residues are part of each CDR3. The D gene is left open where the match is weak. Size is omitted from some rows. Given values are once, few, many or a class for expanded clones.

J gene | V gene | clone size | D gene | CDR3 protein | CDR3 DNA
TRBJ1-2 | TRBV6-5 | few | . | CASSYLQGGYTF | TGTGCCAGCAGTTACTTACAGGGAGGCTACACCTTC
TRBJ2-2 | TRBV9 | . | . | CASSPRFGELFF | TGTGCCAGCAGCCCCCGCTTCGGGGAGCTGTTTTTT
TRBJ2-5 | TRBV7-7 | . | TRBD2 | CASSRGLAGGQETQYF | TGTGCTAGCAGCCGGGGACTAGCGGGGGGCCAAGAGACCCAGTACTTC
TRBJ1-1 | TRBV6-2/TRBV6-3 | few | . | CASSLGRRAFF | TGTGCCAGCAGCCTCGGCCGCAGGGCTTTCTTT
TRBJ2-6 | TRBV6-2/TRBV6-3 | few | TRBD1 | CASSGQGGANVLTF | TGTGCCAGCAGTGGACAGGGTGGGGCCAACGTCCTGACTTTC
TRBJ2-7 | TRBV5-1 | many | . | CASSGVLYREYAEQYF | TGCGCCAGCAGCGGGGTATTGTACAGGGAGTACGCCGAGCAGTACTTC
TRBJ2-1 | TRBV2 | few | . | CASIGNEQFF | TGTGCCAGCATCGGCAATGAGCAGTTCTTC
TRBJ1-4 | TRBV7-8 | . | . | CASSPRGGGKLFF | TGTGCCAGCAGCCCTAGGGGGGGTGGAAAACTGTTTTTT
TRBJ1-4 | TRBV4-3 | many | . | CASSQGGGREKLFF | TGCGCCAGCAGCCAGGGCGGGGGAAGGGAAAAACTGTTTTTT
TRBJ1-1 | TRBV5-4 | few | . | CASRLTVDTEAFF | TGTGCCAGCAGACTGACAGTGGACACTGAAGCTTTCTTT
TRBJ1-1 | TRBV7-2 | few | TRBD1 | CASSLDRGDFRAFF | TGTGCCAGCAGCTTAGACAGGGGCGACTTTAGGGCTTTCTTT
TRBJ2-3 | TRBV4-3 | many | . | CASSQDLPRASDTQYF | TGCGCCAGCAGCCAAGATCTCCCTCGAGCCTCGGATACGCAGTATTTT
TRBJ1-1 | TRBV11-2 | . | . | CASSHLGGGMNTEAFF | TGTGCCAGCAGCCACCTTGGGGGGGGTATGAACACTGAAGCTTTCTTT
TRBJ2-7 | TRBV20-1 | few | . | CSAPDSSKGEQYF | TGCAGTGCGCCGGACAGTAGCAAGGGAGAGCAGTACTTC
TRBJ2-3 | TRBV7-2 | . | . | CASSPTRGASTDTQYF | TGTGCCAGCAGCCCCACGAGGGGGGCTAGCACAGATACGCAGTATTTT
TRBJ1-2 | TRBV11-2 | . | . | CASSFGREANYGYTF | TGTGCCAGCAGCTTTGGCCGGGAGGCTAACTATGGCTACACCTTC
TRBJ1-2 | TRBV19 | . | . | CASSMWENYGYTF | TGTGCCAGTAGTATGTGGGAGAACTATGGCTACACCTTC
TRBJ2-3 | TRBV10-3 | few | . | CAISESPGKGTDTQYF | TGTGCCATCAGTGAGTCCCCAGGGAAGGGCACAGATACGCAGTATTTT
TRBJ1-2 | TRBV5-1 | few | . | CASSLDTGPYGYTF | TGCGCCAGCAGCTTGGATACAGGGCCCTATGGCTACACCTTC
TRBJ1-6 | TRBV7-9 | few | . | CASSLGTSPLHF | TGTGCCAGCAGCTTAGGAACTTCACCCCTCCACTTT
TRBJ1-4 | TRBV27 | . | . | CASRVAEKLFF | TGTGCCAGCAGGGTGGCTGAAAAACTGTTTTTT
TRBJ1-3 | TRBV20-1 | . | . | CSASDTNSGNTIYF | TGCAGTGCGAGCGACACGAACTCTGGAAACACCATATATTTT
TRBJ2-3 | TRBV24-1 | many | TRBD1 | CATSDLPGTGTDTQYF | TGTGCCACCAGTGATTTACCCGGGACAGGAACAGATACGCAGTATTTT
TRBJ2-1 | TRBV23-1 | . | TRBD1 | CASRTGPQSSYNEQFF | TGCGCCAGCAGGACAGGGCCCCAGAGCTCCTACAATGAGCAGTTCTTC
TRBJ2-1 | TRBV7-2 | . | TRBD2 | CASSLGGLAGLRHEQFF | TGTGCCAGCAGCTTAGGAGGACTAGCGGGGCTCCGCCATGAGCAGTTCTTC
TRBJ2-2 | TRBV5-1 | few | . | CASSTSSGQNTGELFF | TGCGCCAGCAGCACATCTTCGGGGCAGAACACCGGGGAGCTGTTTTTT
TRBJ1-6 | TRBV6-7 | few | TRBD1 | CASSYPTRTGIGSPLHF | TGTGCCAGCAGTTACCCAACACGGACAGGGATCGGTTCACCCCTCCACTTT
TRBJ2-3 | TRBV5-5 | few | . | CASIPGPNDSDTQYF | TGTGCCAGCATCCCCGGCCCCAACGACTCCGATACGCAGTATTTT
TRBJ2-2 | TRBV30 | many | TRBD1 | CAWFGQGSVGELFF | TGTGCCTGGTTCGGACAGGGGTCCGTCGGGGAGCTGTTTTTT
TRBJ2-4 | TRBV18 | few | . | CASSPKGGLAKNIQYF | TGTGCCAGCTCACCCAAGGGTGGACTAGCCAAAAACATTCAGTACTTC
TRBJ1-2 | TRBV7-9 | many | . | CASSLVTYGYTF | TGTGCCAGCAGCTTAGTTACCTATGGCTACACCTTC
TRBJ2-1 | TRBV7-9 | few | . | CASSLLREQFF | TGTGCCAGCAGCCTCTTGCGGGAGCAGTTCTTC
TRBJ2-1 | TRBV5-6 | . | . | CASSPGVGNEQFF | TGTGCCAGCAGTCCGGGGGTCGGGAATGAGCAGTTCTTC
TRBJ1-1 | TRBV19 | . | . | CASSINQNTEAFF | TGTGCCAGTAGTATCAACCAAAACACTGAAGCTTTCTTT
TRBJ2-1 | TRBV10-3 | few | . | CAISGTGISYNEQFF | TGTGCCATCAGTGGAACAGGGATCTCCTACAATGAGCAGTTCTTC
TRBJ2-7 | TRBV5-1 | few | TRBD1 | CASSRDRASQEQYF | TGCGCCAGCAGCCGCGACAGGGCCTCTCAAGAGCAGTACTTC
TRBJ2-2 | TRBV5-1 | medium-sized | . | CASSLAVGAYTGELFF | TGCGCCAGCAGCTTGGCGGTTGGAGCCTACACCGGGGAGCTGTTTTTT
TRBJ2-5 | TRBV2 | many | . | CAEGGGNQETQYF | TGTGCCGAAGGGGGAGGGAACCAAGAGACCCAGTACTTC
TRBJ1-1 | TRBV29-1 | many | . | CSVKGNTEAFF | TGCAGCGTTAAGGGTAACACTGAAGCTTTCTTT
TRBJ1-1 | TRBV10-3 | few | . | CAISEFFYVTAGSEAFF | TGTGCCATCAGTGAGTTTTTTTACGTGACCGCAGGTTCTGAAGCTTTCTTT
TRBJ2-1 | TRBV6-2/TRBV6-3 | . | . | CASSYRGASRNEQFF | TGTGCCAGCAGTTACCGGGGGGCAAGTCGTAATGAGCAGTTCTTC
TRBJ2-7 | TRBV29-1 | . | TRBD2 | CSVESGGDTSYEQYF | TGCAGCGTTGAATCGGGGGGGGACACGTCCTACGAGCAGTACTTC
TRBJ1-1 | TRBV7-9 | few | . | CASSLGSIVAFF | TGTGCCAGCAGCTTAGGGTCTATCGTGGCTTTCTTT
TRBJ1-4 | TRBV30 | few | . | CAWSMGHNEKLFF | TGTGCCTGGAGCATGGGGCATAATGAAAAACTGTTTTTT
TRBJ1-2 | TRBV2 | many | TRBD1 | CASRLPGQLLSF | TGTGCCAGCAGGCTCCCGGGACAGCTACTATCCTTC
TRBJ2-5 | TRBV7-9 | . | . | CASSLQTGQETHYF | TGTGCCAGCAGCTTGCAGACAGGTCAAGAGACCCACTACTTC